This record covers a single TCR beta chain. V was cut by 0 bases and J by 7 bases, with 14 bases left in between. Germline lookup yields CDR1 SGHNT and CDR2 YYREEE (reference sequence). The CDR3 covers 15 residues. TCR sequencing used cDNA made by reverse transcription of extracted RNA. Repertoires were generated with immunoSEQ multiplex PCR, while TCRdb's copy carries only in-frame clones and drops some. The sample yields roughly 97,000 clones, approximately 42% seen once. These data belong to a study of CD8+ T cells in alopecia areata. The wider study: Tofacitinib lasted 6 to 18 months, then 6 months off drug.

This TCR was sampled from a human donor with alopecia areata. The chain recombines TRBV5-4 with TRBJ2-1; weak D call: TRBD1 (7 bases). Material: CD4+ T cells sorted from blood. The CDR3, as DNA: TGTGCCAGCAGCTTGGTGGCAGGGGGGAAGAATGAGCAGTTCTTC. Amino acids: CASSLVAGGKNEQFF.